A selection of T cell receptor beta chains follows, all from one sample in a study of blood T cell repertoires in COVID-19. Sequenced by immunoSEQ multiplex PCR; TCRdb stores in-frame clones only, minus some. Here the sample spans more than 300,000 clones, roughly 90% being singletons. Sample: peripheral blood. The receptors derive from a man in his late teens or twenties who had recovered from COVID-19. The CDR3 runs from the conserved cysteine through the conserved F or W. The order of the fields is clone size, J gene, D gene, V gene, CDR3 length, CDR3 DNA, CDR3 protein. The D gene is left open where the match is weak. Size values are once, few and many counts, or a class for expanded clones, and some rows have none.

size: -; J: TRBJ1-1; D: -; V: TRBV30; length: 13; DNA: TGTGCCTGGAGTCCCCCATGGCCCACTGAAGCTTTCTTT; CDR3: CAWSPPWPTEAFF
size: -; J: TRBJ2-3; D: -; V: TRBV11-2; length: 13; DNA: TGTGCCAGCAGCTATGTCTTTACAGATACGCAGTATTTT; CDR3: CASSYVFTDTQYF
size: -; J: TRBJ2-7; D: -; V: TRBV7-2; length: 14; DNA: TGTGCCAGCAGCTTAGACCCAGGAACCTACGAGCAGTACTTC; CDR3: CASSLDPGTYEQYF
size: -; J: TRBJ2-2; D: -; V: TRBV9; length: 15; DNA: TGTGCCAGCAGCGTTCGACAGGCGATCACCGGGGAGCTGTTTTTT; CDR3: CASSVRQAITGELFF
size: -; J: TRBJ2-1; D: -; V: TRBV10-3; length: 14; DNA: TGTGCCATCAGTACCCCCGTAGGGGTGAATGAGCAGTTCTTC; CDR3: CAISTPVGVNEQFF
size: -; J: TRBJ2-7; D: TRBD1; V: TRBV7-9; length: 15; DNA: TGTGCCAGCAGCTTAGTTGGCCAGGGGGCCTACGAGCAGTACTTC; CDR3: CASSLVGQGAYEQYF
size: -; J: TRBJ2-3; D: -; V: TRBV3-1/TRBV3-2; length: 15; DNA: TGTGCCAGCAGCCAAGCCCTAAGCCCCTCGGCGGAGCAGTATTTT; CDR3: CASSQALSPSAEQYF
size: -; J: TRBJ1-1; D: -; V: TRBV12-3/TRBV12-4; length: 13; DNA: TGTGCCAGCAGTTTTCGGGGGGCGACTGAAGCTTTCTTT; CDR3: CASSFRGATEAFF
size: -; J: TRBJ1-2; D: -; V: TRBV6-1; length: 17; DNA: TGTGCCAGCAGTGAACTTACAGACGGAAATACTAACTATGGCTACACCTTC; CDR3: CASSELTDGNTNYGYTF
size: few; J: TRBJ1-1; D: -; V: TRBV6-1; length: 13; DNA: TGTGCCAGCAGTGATCAGGGGAACACTGAAGCTTTCTTT; CDR3: CASSDQGNTEAFF
size: -; J: TRBJ1-5; D: -; V: TRBV19; length: 16; DNA: TGTGCCAGTAGTATAGATCTGACAGATAGCAATCAGCCCCAGCATTTT; CDR3: CASSIDLTDSNQPQHF
size: -; J: TRBJ2-3; D: TRBD2; V: TRBV7-8; length: 15; DNA: TGTGCCAGCAGGCCCAGCGGGGGGGCGGCAGATACGCAGTATTTT; CDR3: CASRPSGGAADTQYF
size: -; J: TRBJ1-2; D: -; V: TRBV7-9; length: 11; DNA: TGTGCCAGCCAGGGGATTTATGGCTACACCTTC; CDR3: CASQGIYGYTF
size: -; J: TRBJ2-5; D: -; V: TRBV30; length: 12; DNA: TGTGCCTGGAGCGCAAATGCAGGGTCCCAGTACTTC; CDR3: CAWSANAGSQYF
size: -; J: TRBJ1-1; D: -; V: TRBV7-9; length: 13; DNA: TGTGCCAGCAGCCGCCGCCTAGGATCTGAAGCTTTCTTT; CDR3: CASSRRLGSEAFF
size: -; J: TRBJ1-6; D: TRBD1; V: TRBV19; length: 19; DNA: TGTGCCAGTCGGGGGACAGGTGAAACCTTCCTCTCCTATAATTCACCCCTCCACTTT; CDR3: CASRGTGETFLSYNSPLHF
size: -; J: TRBJ2-7; D: -; V: TRBV28; length: 14; DNA: TGTGCCAGCAGTCCCCCAGGGGCCCTGCTTGAGCAGTACTTC; CDR3: CASSPPGALLEQYF
size: -; J: TRBJ1-5; D: -; V: TRBV2; length: 13; DNA: TGTGCCAGCAATCCAGGGCGCAATCAGCCCCAGCATTTT; CDR3: CASNPGRNQPQHF
size: -; J: TRBJ2-5; D: TRBD2; V: TRBV6-5; length: 16; DNA: TGTGCCAGCAGTTACTCCGTGGTAGCGGGAAGTGAGACCCAGTACTTC; CDR3: CASSYSVVAGSETQYF
size: -; J: TRBJ2-5; D: -; V: TRBV5-1; length: 14; DNA: TGCGCCAGCAGCTTTGCCCCAGGGCGAGAGACCCAGTACTTC; CDR3: CASSFAPGRETQYF
size: -; J: TRBJ1-4; D: -; V: TRBV7-9; length: 13; DNA: TGTGCCAGCAGCTTAGTGGAGAAGGATCAACTGTTTTTT; CDR3: CASSLVEKDQLFF
size: -; J: TRBJ2-5; D: -; V: TRBV9; length: 13; DNA: TGTGCCAGCAGCGTGAGGGGGCAAGAGACCCAGTACTTC; CDR3: CASSVRGQETQYF
size: -; J: TRBJ2-1; D: TRBD1; V: TRBV19; length: 17; DNA: TGTGCCAGTATTGGGGACAGACTCACAGGCTCCTACAATGAGCAGTTCTTC; CDR3: CASIGDRLTGSYNEQFF
size: -; J: TRBJ2-5; D: TRBD1; V: TRBV7-9; length: 14; DNA: TGTGCCAGCAGCGATGACAGGGTTGGGGAGACCCAGTACTTC; CDR3: CASSDDRVGETQYF
size: -; J: TRBJ1-5; D: -; V: TRBV6-5; length: 15; DNA: TGTGCCAGCAGTCAGCAGGGTCCGGGCAATCAGCCCCAGCATTTT; CDR3: CASSQQGPGNQPQHF
size: -; J: TRBJ2-1; D: TRBD1; V: TRBV4-2; length: 16; DNA: TGTGCCAGCAGCCAAGCGGGATGGGACAGTCACAATGAGCAGTTCTTC; CDR3: CASSQAGWDSHNEQFF
size: -; J: TRBJ2-1; D: -; V: TRBV2; length: 12; DNA: TGTGCCAGCTACGGCTCCTACAATGAGCAGTTCTTC; CDR3: CASYGSYNEQFF
size: once; J: TRBJ2-1; D: -; V: TRBV2; length: 14; DNA: TGTGCCAGCAGTGTGGAAGGATTGGGCGATGAGCAGTTCTTC; CDR3: CASSVEGLGDEQFF
size: few; J: TRBJ2-7; D: TRBD1; V: TRBV2; length: 12; DNA: TGTGCCAGCGGACAGGGGTGGCACGAGCAGTACTTC; CDR3: CASGQGWHEQYF
size: -; J: TRBJ2-1; D: TRBD1; V: TRBV7-3; length: 14; DNA: TGTGCCAGCAGCCAAGGGACAGGTTGGGATGAGCAGTTCTTC; CDR3: CASSQGTGWDEQFF
size: -; J: TRBJ1-4; D: -; V: TRBV3-1/TRBV3-2; length: 11; DNA: TGTGCCAGCAGCCAAGACGGTCCCCTGTTTTTT; CDR3: CASSQDGPLFF
size: -; J: TRBJ1-1; D: -; V: TRBV19; length: 14; DNA: TGTGCCAGTAGTACACAGGGTTGGGGCACTGAAGCTTTCTTT; CDR3: CASSTQGWGTEAFF
size: once; J: TRBJ2-1; D: -; V: TRBV2; length: 13; DNA: TGTGCCAGCGCCTGGGGGAGGTACAATGAGCAGTTCTTC; CDR3: CASAWGRYNEQFF
size: -; J: TRBJ1-1; D: -; V: TRBV15; length: 14; DNA: TGTGCCACCAGCAGTGGGGGGGCAGACACTGAAGCTTTCTTT; CDR3: CATSSGGADTEAFF
size: -; J: TRBJ2-5; D: -; V: TRBV9; length: 17; DNA: TGTGCCAGCAGCCCCGAACCCTCGGAAGGAGAAAAAGAGACCCAGTACTTC; CDR3: CASSPEPSEGEKETQYF
size: once; J: TRBJ2-3; D: -; V: TRBV7-9; length: 15; DNA: TGTGCCCTAACCCCCTACAGGGCCATCACAGATACGCAGTATTTT; CDR3: CALTPYRAITDTQYF
size: -; J: TRBJ1-1; D: -; V: TRBV7-6; length: 17; DNA: TGTGCCAGCAGCCCCTTCGTGATAGGGACTTCGGCCGGTGAAGCTTTCTTT; CDR3: CASSPFVIGTSAGEAFF
size: -; J: TRBJ1-1; D: -; V: TRBV9; length: 15; DNA: TGTGCCAGCAGCGTATCAGGAATAATGAACACTGAAGCTTTCTTT; CDR3: CASSVSGIMNTEAFF
size: -; J: TRBJ1-5; D: TRBD1; V: TRBV12-5; length: 13; DNA: TGTGCTAGTGGACAGGGGCGCAATCAGCCCCAGCATTTT; CDR3: CASGQGRNQPQHF
size: -; J: TRBJ1-6; D: -; V: TRBV27; length: 14; DNA: TGTGCCAGCAGTTTAAGGGACAATAATTCACCCCTCCACTTT; CDR3: CASSLRDNNSPLHF
size: once; J: TRBJ2-2; D: -; V: TRBV7-3; length: 17; DNA: TGTGCCAGCAGCCCGTTTACGGGGAGGAGGTATTACGGGGAGCTGTTTTTT; CDR3: CASSPFTGRRYYGELFF
size: -; J: TRBJ2-5; D: -; V: TRBV5-1; length: 12; DNA: TGCGCCAGCAGAGCGATCCAAGAGACCCAGTACTTC; CDR3: CASRAIQETQYF
size: once; J: TRBJ2-3; D: TRBD2; V: TRBV4-1; length: 18; DNA: TGCGCCAGCAGCCAACGGGGGACTAGCGGGAAGGTCGCAGATACGCAGTATTTT; CDR3: CASSQRGTSGKVADTQYF
size: once; J: TRBJ1-1; D: -; V: TRBV18; length: 15; DNA: TGTGCCAGCTCACCAGCGGGAAGGCCCAACACTGAAGCTTTCTTT; CDR3: CASSPAGRPNTEAFF